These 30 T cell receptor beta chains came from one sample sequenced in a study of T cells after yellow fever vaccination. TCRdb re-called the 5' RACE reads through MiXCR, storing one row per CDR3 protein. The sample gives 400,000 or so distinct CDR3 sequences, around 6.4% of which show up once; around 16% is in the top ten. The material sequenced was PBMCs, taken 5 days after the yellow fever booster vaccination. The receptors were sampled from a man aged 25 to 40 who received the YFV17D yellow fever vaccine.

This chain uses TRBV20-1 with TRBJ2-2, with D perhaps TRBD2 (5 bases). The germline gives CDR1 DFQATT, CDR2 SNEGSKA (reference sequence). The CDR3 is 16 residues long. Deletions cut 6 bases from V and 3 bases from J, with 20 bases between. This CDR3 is CSARRWGARDTGELFF. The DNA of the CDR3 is TGCAGTGCCAGGCGGTGGGGAGCCCGAGACACCGGGGAGCTGTTTTTT.

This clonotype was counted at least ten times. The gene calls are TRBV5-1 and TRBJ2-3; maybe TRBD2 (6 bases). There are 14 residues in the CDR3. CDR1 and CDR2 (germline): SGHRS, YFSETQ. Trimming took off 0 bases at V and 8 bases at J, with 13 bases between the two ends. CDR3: CASSLEELGGTQYF. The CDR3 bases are TGCGCCAGCAGCTTGGAGGAACTCGGGGGTACGCAGTATTTT.

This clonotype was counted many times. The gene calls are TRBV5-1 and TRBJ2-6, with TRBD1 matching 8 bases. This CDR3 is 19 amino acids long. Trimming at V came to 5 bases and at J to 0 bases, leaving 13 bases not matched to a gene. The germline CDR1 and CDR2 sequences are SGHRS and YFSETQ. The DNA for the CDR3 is TGCGCCAGCAGGGATAAAACCGGACAGGGATACTCTGGGGCCAACGTCCTGACTTTC. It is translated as CASRDKTGQGYSGANVLTF.

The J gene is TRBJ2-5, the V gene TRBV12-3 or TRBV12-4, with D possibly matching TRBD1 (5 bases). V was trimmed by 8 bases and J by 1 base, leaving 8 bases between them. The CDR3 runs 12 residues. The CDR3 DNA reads TGTGCCAGCTCGACAGTCCAAGAGACCCAGTACTTC. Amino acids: CASSTVQETQYF.

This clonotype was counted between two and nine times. The CDR3 sequence: CASSSSDYHNEQFF. The DNA for the CDR3 is TGTGCCAGCAGCTCCTCGGACTATCACAATGAGCAGTTCTTC. This chain links TRBV3-1 with TRBJ2-1; D may be TRBD2 (6 bases). This CDR3 is built from 14 residues. The V gene lost 5 bases and the J gene lost 5 bases, with 13 bases spanning the gap. CDR1 is LGHDT, CDR2 YNNKEL, per germline (reference sequence).

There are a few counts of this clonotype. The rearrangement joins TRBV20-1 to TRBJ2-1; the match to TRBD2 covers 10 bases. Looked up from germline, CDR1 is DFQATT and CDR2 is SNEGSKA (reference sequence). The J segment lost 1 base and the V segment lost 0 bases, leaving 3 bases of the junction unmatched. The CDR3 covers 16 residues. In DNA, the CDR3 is TGCAGTGCTAGAGATCTAGCGGGAGATTCCTACAATGAGCAGTTCTTC. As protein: CSARDLAGDSYNEQFF.

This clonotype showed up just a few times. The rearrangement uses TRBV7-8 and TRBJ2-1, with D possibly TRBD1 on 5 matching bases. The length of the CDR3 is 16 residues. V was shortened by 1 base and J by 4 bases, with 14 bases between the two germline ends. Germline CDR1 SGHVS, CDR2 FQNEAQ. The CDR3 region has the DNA TGTGCCAGCAGCTTAGGGGTGGGATCAGGGTACAATGAGCAGTTCTTC. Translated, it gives CASSLGVGSGYNEQFF.

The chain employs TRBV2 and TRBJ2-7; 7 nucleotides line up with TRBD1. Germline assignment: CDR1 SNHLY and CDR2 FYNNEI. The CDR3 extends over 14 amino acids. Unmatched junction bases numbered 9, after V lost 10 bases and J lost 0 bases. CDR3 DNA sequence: TGTGCCATTCTCCGGGACAGTAGCTCCTACGAGCAGTACTTC. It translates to CAILRDSSSYEQYF.

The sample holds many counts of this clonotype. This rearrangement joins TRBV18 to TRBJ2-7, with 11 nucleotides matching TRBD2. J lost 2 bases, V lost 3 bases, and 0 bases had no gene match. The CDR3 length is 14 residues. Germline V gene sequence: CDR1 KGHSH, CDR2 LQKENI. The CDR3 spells CASSPTSGAYEQYF. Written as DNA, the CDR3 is TGTGCCAGCTCACCGACTAGCGGGGCCTACGAGCAGTACTTC.

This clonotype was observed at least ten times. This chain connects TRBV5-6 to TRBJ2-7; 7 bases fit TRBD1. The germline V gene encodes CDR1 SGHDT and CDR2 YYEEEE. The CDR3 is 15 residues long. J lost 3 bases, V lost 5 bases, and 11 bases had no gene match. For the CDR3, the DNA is TGTGCCAGCAGACGTTCCTTGACAGGGAACTACGAGCAGTACTTC. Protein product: CASRRSLTGNYEQYF.

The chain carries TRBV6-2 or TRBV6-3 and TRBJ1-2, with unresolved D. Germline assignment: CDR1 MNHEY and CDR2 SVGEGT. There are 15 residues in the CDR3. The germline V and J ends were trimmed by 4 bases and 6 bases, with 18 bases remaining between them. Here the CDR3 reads CASSSLAVQSDGYTF. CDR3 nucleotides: TGTGCCAGCAGTTCCCTCGCGGTTCAGTCTGATGGCTACACCTTC.

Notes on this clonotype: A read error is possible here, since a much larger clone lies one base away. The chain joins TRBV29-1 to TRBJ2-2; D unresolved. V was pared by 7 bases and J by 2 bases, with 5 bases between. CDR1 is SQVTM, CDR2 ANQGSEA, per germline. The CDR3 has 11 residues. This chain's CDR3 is CSAGNTGELFF. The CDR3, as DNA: TGCAGCGCCGGAAACACCGGGGAGCTGTTTTTT.

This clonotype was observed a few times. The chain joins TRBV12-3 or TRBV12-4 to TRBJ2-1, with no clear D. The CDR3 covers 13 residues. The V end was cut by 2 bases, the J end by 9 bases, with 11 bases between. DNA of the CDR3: TGTGCCAGCAGTTTAAGGCTAGTTCCTGAGCAGTTCTTC. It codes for CASSLRLVPEQFF.

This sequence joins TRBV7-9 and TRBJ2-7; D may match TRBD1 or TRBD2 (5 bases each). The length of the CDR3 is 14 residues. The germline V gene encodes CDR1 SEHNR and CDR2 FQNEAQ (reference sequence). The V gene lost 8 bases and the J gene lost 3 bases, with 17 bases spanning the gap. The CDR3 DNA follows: TGTGCCAGCGGACGGGGCGCGAGCCACTACGAGCAGTACTTC. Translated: CASGRGASHYEQYF.

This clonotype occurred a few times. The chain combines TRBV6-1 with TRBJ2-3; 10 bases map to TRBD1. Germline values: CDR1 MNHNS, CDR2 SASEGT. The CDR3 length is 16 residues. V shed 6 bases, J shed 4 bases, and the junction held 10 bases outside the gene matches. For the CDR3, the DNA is TGTGCCAGCAGGGGGCCCGGGACAGGGGCGCCAGATACGCAGTATTTT. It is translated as CASRGPGTGAPDTQYF.

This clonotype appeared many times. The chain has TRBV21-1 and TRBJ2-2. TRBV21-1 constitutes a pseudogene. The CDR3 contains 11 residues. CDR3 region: CASTHTGELFF. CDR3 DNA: TGTGCCAGCACCCACACCGGGGAGCTGTTTTTT.

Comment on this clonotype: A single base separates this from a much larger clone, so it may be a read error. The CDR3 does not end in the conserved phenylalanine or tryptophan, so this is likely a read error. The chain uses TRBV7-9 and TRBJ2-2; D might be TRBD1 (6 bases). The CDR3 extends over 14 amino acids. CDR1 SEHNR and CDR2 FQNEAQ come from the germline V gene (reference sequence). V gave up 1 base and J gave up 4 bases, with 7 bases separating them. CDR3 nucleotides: TGTGCCAGCAGCTTAGGACAGGCCACCGGGGAGCTGTTTTCT. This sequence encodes CASSLGQATGELFS.

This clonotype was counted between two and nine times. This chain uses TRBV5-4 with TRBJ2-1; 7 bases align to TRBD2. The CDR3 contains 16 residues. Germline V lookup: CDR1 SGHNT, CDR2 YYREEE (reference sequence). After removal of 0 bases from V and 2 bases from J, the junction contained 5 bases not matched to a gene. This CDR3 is CASSLGAGEAYNEQFF. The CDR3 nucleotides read TGTGCCAGCAGCTTGGGGGCGGGAGAGGCCTACAATGAGCAGTTCTTC.

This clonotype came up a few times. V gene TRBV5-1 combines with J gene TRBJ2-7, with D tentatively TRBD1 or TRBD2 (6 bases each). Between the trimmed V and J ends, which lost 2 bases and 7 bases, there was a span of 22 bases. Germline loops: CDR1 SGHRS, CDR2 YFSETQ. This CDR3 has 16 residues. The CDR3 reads CASSFRRDIKILEQYF. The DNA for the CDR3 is TGCGCCAGCAGCTTCCGGCGGGACATCAAAATTCTGGAGCAGTACTTC.

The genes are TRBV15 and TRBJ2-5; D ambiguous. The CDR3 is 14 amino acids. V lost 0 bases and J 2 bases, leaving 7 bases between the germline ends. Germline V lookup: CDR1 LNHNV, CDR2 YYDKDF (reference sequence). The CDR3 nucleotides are TGTGCCACCAGCAGAGATTGGGGACAAGAGACCCAGTACTTC. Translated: CATSRDWGQETQYF.

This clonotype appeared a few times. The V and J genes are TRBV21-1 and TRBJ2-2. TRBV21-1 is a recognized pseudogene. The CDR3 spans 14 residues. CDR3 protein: CASIFEFWTGELFF. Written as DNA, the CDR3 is TGTGCCAGCATCTTTGAATTTTGGACCGGGGAGCTGTTTTTT.

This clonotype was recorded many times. The CDR3 nucleotides are TGTGCCAGTCGAGCGCTAGGAGACACCGGGGAGCTGTTTTTT. This codes for CASRALGDTGELFF. The rearrangement joins TRBV10-3 to TRBJ2-2, with D unresolved. Between the trimmed V and J ends, which lost 10 bases and 3 bases, there was a span of 15 bases. The CDR3 covers 14 residues. CDR1 and CDR2 from the germline V gene are ENHRY and SYGVKD.

CDR3 protein: CASSPPMGLSGELFF. CDR3 DNA: TGTGCCAGCTCACCACCGATGGGTCTCTCCGGGGAGCTGTTTTTT. This chain links TRBV18 with TRBJ2-2; no reliable D call. The CDR3 runs to 15 residues. Germline V CDR1 and CDR2: KGHSH, LQKENI. Trimming left V 0 bases short and J 6 bases short, with 11 bases between.

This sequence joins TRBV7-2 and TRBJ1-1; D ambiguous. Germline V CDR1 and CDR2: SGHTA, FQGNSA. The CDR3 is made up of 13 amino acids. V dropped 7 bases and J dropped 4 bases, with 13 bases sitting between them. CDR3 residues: CASTAQGGTEAFF. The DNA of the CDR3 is TGTGCCAGCACCGCCCAAGGAGGCACTGAAGCTTTCTTT.

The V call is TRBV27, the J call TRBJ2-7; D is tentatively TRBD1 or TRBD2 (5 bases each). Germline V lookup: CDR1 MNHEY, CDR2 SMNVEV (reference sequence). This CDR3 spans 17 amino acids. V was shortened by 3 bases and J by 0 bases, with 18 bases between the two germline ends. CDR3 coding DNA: TGTGCCAGCAGTTTTACGTTCGGGGCTTCGCGCTCCTACGAGCAGTACTTC. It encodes CASSFTFGASRSYEQYF.

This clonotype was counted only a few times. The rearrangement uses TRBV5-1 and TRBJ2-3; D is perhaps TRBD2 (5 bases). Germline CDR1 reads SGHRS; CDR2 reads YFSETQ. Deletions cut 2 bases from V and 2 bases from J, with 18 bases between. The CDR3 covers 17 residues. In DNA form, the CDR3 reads TGCGCCAGCAGCTTTGAGGGTCGAACGAGGGACACAGATACGCAGTATTTT. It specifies CASSFEGRTRDTDTQYF. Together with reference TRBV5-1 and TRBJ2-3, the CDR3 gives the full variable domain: KAGVTQTPRYLIKTRGQQVTLSCSPISGHRSVSWYQQTPGQGLQFLFEYFSETQRNKGNFPGRFSGRQFSNSRSEMNVSTLELGDSALYLCASSFEGRTRDTDTQYFGPGTRLTVL.

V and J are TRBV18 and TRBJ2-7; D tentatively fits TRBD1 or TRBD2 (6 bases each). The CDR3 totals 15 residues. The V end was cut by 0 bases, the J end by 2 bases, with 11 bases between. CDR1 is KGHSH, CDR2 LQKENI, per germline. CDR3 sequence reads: CASSPPSGEAYEQYF. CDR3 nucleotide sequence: TGTGCCAGCTCACCACCATCAGGGGAGGCCTACGAGCAGTACTTC.

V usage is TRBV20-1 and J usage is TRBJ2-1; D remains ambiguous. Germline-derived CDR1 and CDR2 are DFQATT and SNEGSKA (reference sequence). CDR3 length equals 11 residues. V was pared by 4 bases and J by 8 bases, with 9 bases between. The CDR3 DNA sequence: TGCAGTGCTATGCGTTTGGATGAGCAGTTCTTC. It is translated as CSAMRLDEQFF.

The CDR3 loop reads CASSPGLATEQFF. In DNA, the CDR3 is TGTGCCAGCAGCCCGGGACTAGCGACTGAGCAGTTCTTC. The chain joins TRBV12-3 or TRBV12-4 to TRBJ2-1; 10 nucleotides match TRBD2. This CDR3 has 13 amino acids. With 6 bases clipped from V and 9 bases from J, the junction kept 5 bases outside the gene matches.

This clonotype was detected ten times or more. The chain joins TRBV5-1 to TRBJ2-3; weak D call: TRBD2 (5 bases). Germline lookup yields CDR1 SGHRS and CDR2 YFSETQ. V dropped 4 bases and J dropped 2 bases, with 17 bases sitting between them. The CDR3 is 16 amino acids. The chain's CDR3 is CASSPPRRADTDTQYF. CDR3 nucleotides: TGCGCCAGCAGCCCCCCGCGGAGAGCGGACACAGATACGCAGTATTTT.